These 12 T cell receptor beta chains were all obtained from the same sample, sequenced in a study of blood T cell repertoires in COVID-19 (dated by TCRdb to 2020 to 2021). Library creation used the immunoSEQ multiplex PCR assay. The source is immuneACCESS, and TCRdb retained only in-frame sequences with V and J called. Part of the clones is not carried over; for the studies checked, unresolved V genes explain less than half of this, and the remainder is unexplained. The sample yields about 68,000 clones; roughly 85% were counted once. The top ten hold more than 1.4% of the sample. The sequencing sample was made of peripheral blood. All receptors derive from a woman aged 60-75 years with acute or convalescent COVID-19.

The chain carries TRBV5-4 and TRBJ2-1, with 9 bases matching TRBD1. Per the germline V gene, CDR1 is SGHNT and CDR2 is YYREEE (reference sequence). This CDR3 region has 15 residues. Germline trimming cut 2 bases from V and 9 bases from J; bases unmatched to any gene: 9. CDR3 bases: TGTGCCAGCAGCTTTCCCGGGACAGGGAATAGTGAGCAGTTCTTC. It yields the protein CASSFPGTGNSEQFF.

The chain links TRBV19 to TRBJ2-3, with 8 bases identical to TRBD2. This CDR3 comprises 18 residues. The trim removed 5 bases at V and 2 bases at J, leaving 15 bases unmatched. CDR1 is LNHDA, CDR2 SQIVND, per germline (reference sequence). The CDR3 sequence is CASSARYRTSGPTDTQYF. CDR3 DNA sequence: TGTGCCAGTAGTGCCAGGTACCGAACTAGCGGCCCCACAGATACGCAGTATTTT.

The chain carries TRBV10-1 and TRBJ2-4; maybe TRBD2 (5 bases). The CDR3 consists of 16 residues. Germline V gene sequence: CDR1 WNHNN, CDR2 SYGVQD (reference sequence). Trimming removed 4 bases at V and 0 bases at J, with 13 bases between. This CDR3 reads CASSVGRSIAKNIQYF. The CDR3 coding sequence is TGCGCCAGCAGTGTTGGGAGATCAATAGCCAAAAACATTCAGTACTTC.

This clone was seen a handful of times. This chain links TRBV28 with TRBJ1-5, with D possibly TRBD1 on 6 matching bases. CDR1 MDHEN and CDR2 SYDVKM come from the germline V gene. The CDR3 covers 12 residues. The V end lost 7 bases, the J end lost 6 bases, and 10 bases lay between the germline ends. CDR3 in amino acids: CASNTGIQPQHF. In nucleotides, the CDR3 is TGTGCCAGCAATACAGGGATTCAGCCCCAGCATTTT.

This chain links TRBV29-1 with TRBJ2-1; 7 positions agree with TRBD1. This CDR3 comprises 15 residues. V trimming: 5 bases; J trimming: 4 bases; junction bases outside the gene matches: 11. The germline V gene has CDR1 SQVTM and CDR2 ANQGSEA. The CDR3 spells CSVCTPGTAYNEQFF. The CDR3 coding sequence is TGCAGCGTTTGCACTCCCGGGACAGCGTACAATGAGCAGTTCTTC.

The gene calls are TRBV24-1 and TRBJ2-3; 16 bases line up with TRBD2. The CDR3 has 18 residues. Germline V lookup: CDR1 KGHDR, CDR2 SFDVKD. V was clipped by 4 bases and J by 7 bases; unmatched bases: 10. The CDR3 sequence: CATSDLPGLAGGTNTQYF. The CDR3 DNA follows: TGTGCCACCAGTGACCTACCGGGACTAGCGGGAGGGACAAATACGCAGTATTTT.

The CDR3 here is CASSSEGIGTEAFF. The CDR3 region has the DNA TGCGCCAGCAGCTCGGAGGGGATCGGCACTGAAGCTTTCTTT. This rearrangement joins TRBV5-1 to TRBJ1-1, with a possible D match to TRBD1 (5 bases). With 3 bases removed from V and 4 bases from J, the gap between germline ends came to 13 bases. The CDR3 has 14 amino acids. The germline CDR1 and CDR2 sequences are SGHRS and YFSETQ. The complete variable domain, with remaining parts taken from reference TRBV5-1 and TRBJ1-1, reads KAGVTQTPRYLIKTRGQQVTLSCSPISGHRSVSWYQQTPGQGLQFLFEYFSETQRNKGNFPGRFSGRQFSNSRSEMNVSTLELGDSALYLCASSSEGIGTEAFFGQGTRLTVV.

Written as DNA, the CDR3 is TGCGCCAGCAGCGGAAAGACGCGGGGACAGGGGGACGAGCAGTACTTC. This encodes CASSGKTRGQGDEQYF. The gene calls are TRBV5-1 and TRBJ2-7; TRBD1 aligns across 11 bases. The CDR3 has 16 residues. Looked up from germline, CDR1 is SGHRS and CDR2 is YFSETQ. J was trimmed by 5 bases and V by 4 bases; bases with no gene match: 11.

The chain has TRBV2 and TRBJ1-1; D is perhaps TRBD1 (5 bases). The CDR3 runs to 14 residues. The germline V gene encodes CDR1 SNHLY and CDR2 FYNNEI. Trimming took off 3 bases at V and 6 bases at J, with 14 bases between the two ends. The CDR3 DNA reads TGTGCCAGCAGTGAGTCAGGGTTGGGCCCTGAAGCTTTCTTT. Translated, it gives CASSESGLGPEAFF.

J is TRBJ2-7 and V is TRBV19; D gene unclear. CDR3 size: 14 residues. Germline assignment: CDR1 LNHDA and CDR2 SQIVND (reference sequence). V was pared by 8 bases and J by 2 bases, with 16 bases between. The CDR3 here is CASSRSRSTYEQYF. In DNA, the CDR3 is TGTGCCAGTTCCCGGTCCAGGTCAACCTACGAGCAGTACTTC.

This clone was detected a few times. This chain joins TRBV27 and TRBJ1-6; no clear D gene. V lost 0 bases to trimming and J lost 5 bases, with 23 bases between them. This CDR3 is built from 20 residues. The germline V gene has CDR1 MNHEY and CDR2 SMNVEV (reference sequence). As DNA, the CDR3 is TGTGCCAGCAGTTTATCCCGGGGAATCCTATCGCGGAAGGATAATTCACCCCTCCACTTT. Protein: CASSLSRGILSRKDNSPLHF.

A word on this clone: Distinct nucleotide sequences in the sample also encode this CDR3. V and J are TRBV6-5 and TRBJ1-2; D unresolved. V lost 2 bases, J lost 3 bases, and 10 bases lay in between. Germline V gives CDR1 MNHEY, CDR2 SVGAGI. This CDR3 has 14 residues. The CDR3 nucleotides read TGTGCCAGCAGTTACGCAGAAGATTACTATGGCTACACCTTC. Translation gives CASSYAEDYYGYTF.